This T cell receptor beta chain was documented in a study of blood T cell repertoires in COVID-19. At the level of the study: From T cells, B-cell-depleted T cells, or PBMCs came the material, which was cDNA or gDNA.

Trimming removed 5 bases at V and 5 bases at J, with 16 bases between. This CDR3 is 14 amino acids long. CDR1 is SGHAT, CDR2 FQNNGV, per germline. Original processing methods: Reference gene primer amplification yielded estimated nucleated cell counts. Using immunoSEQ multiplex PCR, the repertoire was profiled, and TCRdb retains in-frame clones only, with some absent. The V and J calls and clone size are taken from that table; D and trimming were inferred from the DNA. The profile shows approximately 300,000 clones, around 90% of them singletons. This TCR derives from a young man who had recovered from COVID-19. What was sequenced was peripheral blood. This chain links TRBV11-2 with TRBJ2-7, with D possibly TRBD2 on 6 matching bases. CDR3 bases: TGTGCCAGCAGCCCCAACCCCGGGAGAGACGAGCAGTACTTC. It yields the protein CASSPNPGRDEQYF.